This TCR beta chain is drawn from a study of beta chain features in type 1 diabetes. Study-wide results and caveats: Within each of all four CD4+ subsets, Type 1 diabetes patients had TCRB CDR3s that were moderately but significantly shorter. Type 1 diabetes patients had VDJ junctions that carried fewer insertions and more deletions. The study notes PCR might favor shorter templates equally in patients and controls. In comparison with healthy donors, patients had naive, central memory and Treg TCRB repertoires that appeared more similar.

Remarks on this clone: What it binds is not known.

The whole isolated RNA underwent reverse transcription, so sequencing captured expressed TCRB transcripts. Method: immunoSEQ multiplex PCR; TCRdb's copy keeps in-frame clones and lacks some. The data contain over 600,000 clones, around 11% of them singletons. Trimming stripped 5 bases from V and 2 bases from J, with 7 bases between. Germline V gene data show CDR1 as GTSNPN and CDR2 as SVGIG (reference sequence). CDR3 length equals 12 residues. This chain connects TRBV30 to TRBJ1-3, with D unresolved. This TCR derives from a man aged 30 to 45 with type 1 diabetes. The sequencing input was naive CD4+ T cells from blood. The CDR3 DNA reads TGTGCCTGGCGGAAAGCTGGAAACACCATATATTTT. Translating gives CAWRKAGNTIYF.